Below, 21 T cell receptor beta chains from the same sample are listed, as sequenced in a study of long-term antiretroviral therapy in people with HIV. Researchers ran immunoSEQ v3.0 at survey level. Assay: immunoSEQ multiplex PCR; the TCRdb copy retains only in-frame clones and omits some. The sample holds under 20,000 clones, around three quarters seen once. Here the sequenced sample was unsorted PBMCs, taken 0.5 years before starting antiretroviral therapy. These receptor sequences come from a man between 18 and 29 years old with HIV.

The V gene is TRBV19, the J gene TRBJ2-1; 9 bases match TRBD2. The CDR3 runs to 14 residues. The V and J ends lost 10 bases and 2 bases, in that order; junction bases with no gene match: 6. CDR1 is LNHDA and CDR2 is SQIVND in the germline V gene (reference sequence). In DNA form, the CDR3 reads TGTGCCACCACGCCTAGCGGGACCTACAATGAGCAGTTCTTC. Translated, it gives CATTPSGTYNEQFF.

The chain links TRBV4-1 to TRBJ1-2; TRBD1 matches 8 bases. J was trimmed by 9 bases and V by 4 bases; bases with no gene match: 19. The CDR3 runs 17 residues. Per the germline V gene, CDR1 is MGHRA and CDR2 is YSYEKL. The CDR3 DNA reads as TGCGCCAGCAGCCCCCTCACAGGGGGTTCGTCCTTTTTGAGCTACACCTTC. Its translation is CASSPLTGGSSFLSYTF.

Only a few counts were recorded for this clone. The chain joins TRBV9 to TRBJ1-4; unclear D gene. Trimming pared 3 bases from V and 8 bases from J, leaving 8 bases between. Germline V gene data show CDR1 as SGDLS and CDR2 as YYNGEE. This CDR3 comprises 12 residues. CDR3 DNA sequence: TGTGCCAGCAGCGGGGGAGGCGAAAAACTGTTTTTT. It specifies CASSGGGEKLFF.

V usage is TRBV14 and J usage is TRBJ2-5; D is uncertain. The CDR3 is 15 residues long. Deletions cut 0 bases from V and 1 base from J, with 9 bases between. CDR1 is SGHDN, CDR2 FVKESK, per germline. The CDR3 is CASSQDEAVQETQYF. DNA of the CDR3: TGTGCCAGCAGCCAAGATGAGGCCGTCCAAGAGACCCAGTACTTC. Complete variable domain (other parts from reference TRBV14 and TRBJ2-5): EAGVTQFPSHSVIEKGQTVTLRCDPISGHDNLYWYRRVMGKEIKFLLHFVKESKQDESGMPNNRFLAERTGGTYSTLKVQPAELEDSGVYFCASSQDEAVQETQYFGPGTRLLVL.

The chain links TRBV5-8 to TRBJ2-1, with D hard to call. The germline CDR1 and CDR2 sequences are SGHTS and YDEGEE. The CDR3 has 12 residues. V lost 3 bases and J lost 5, with 6 bases in between. CDR3 protein: CASSWTDNEQFF. The CDR3 nucleotides are TGTGCCAGCAGCTGGACGGACAATGAGCAGTTCTTC.

The V gene is TRBV28, the J gene TRBJ2-1; a possible D gene is TRBD2 (6 bases). This CDR3 contains 14 residues. Trimming pared 5 bases from V and 7 bases from J, leaving 15 bases between. The V gene's germline CDR1 is MDHEN and CDR2 SYDVKM. The CDR3 sequence: CASSLSGLGNEQFF. DNA of the CDR3: TGTGCCAGCAGTCTATCGGGACTTGGAAATGAGCAGTTCTTC.

The V gene is TRBV14, the J gene TRBJ2-5; 13 bases fit TRBD2. CDR3 length equals 15 residues. The germline gives CDR1 SGHDN, CDR2 FVKESK. J gave up 7 bases and V 6 bases, and 8 bases lay outside the gene matches. The CDR3 spells CASSRGTSGKGTQYF. The CDR3 DNA sequence: TGTGCCAGCAGTCGAGGGACTAGCGGGAAGGGGACCCAGTACTTC. The entire variable domain, with the rest obtained from reference TRBV14 and TRBJ2-5, is as follows: EAGVTQFPSHSVIEKGQTVTLRCDPISGHDNLYWYRRVMGKEIKFLLHFVKESKQDESGMPNNRFLAERTGGTYSTLKVQPAELEDSGVYFCASSRGTSGKGTQYFGPGTRLLVL.

The chain has TRBV4-1 and TRBJ1-1; D call uncertain. The germline V gene has CDR1 MGHRA and CDR2 YSYEKL. This CDR3 has 15 amino acids. Trimming cost V 0 bases and J 0 bases, with 8 bases left between them. CDR3 sequence: CASSQEARLNTEAFF. The CDR3 DNA sequence: TGCGCCAGCAGCCAAGAAGCCAGGTTGAACACTGAAGCTTTCTTT.

The chain couples TRBV7-8 to TRBJ1-1; D uncertain. Deletions cut 3 bases from V and 3 bases from J, with 20 bases between. Germline V gene lookup returns CDR1 SGHVS and CDR2 FQNEAQ. CDR3 length: 17 amino acids. CDR3 loop: CASSFSGLKPGDTEAFF. CDR3 nucleotide sequence: TGTGCCAGCAGCTTTAGTGGACTTAAACCTGGAGACACTGAAGCTTTCTTT.

The chain has TRBV10-2 and TRBJ1-1; unclear D gene. This CDR3 is built from 18 residues. Germline V CDR1 and CDR2: WSHSY, SAAADI. Between the trimmed V and J ends, which lost 7 bases and 4 bases, there was a span of 28 bases. This CDR3 reads CASTTGPPMYARSTEAFF. For the CDR3, the DNA is TGCGCCAGCACCACGGGCCCCCCGATGTATGCCCGGAGCACTGAAGCTTTCTTT.

V is TRBV13 and J is TRBJ2-1; D might be TRBD1 or TRBD2, each matching 6 bases. In germline, CDR1 is PRHDT, CDR2 FYEKMQ (reference sequence). The CDR3 is 14 amino acids. The V gene lost 9 bases and the J gene lost 6 bases, with 18 bases spanning the gap. CDR3 sequence: CASTQGGGINEQFF. The CDR3 DNA reads TGTGCCAGTACACAGGGAGGAGGGATCAATGAGCAGTTCTTC.

The chain has TRBV19 and TRBJ2-7; no firm D call. This CDR3 has 15 residues. Germline CDR1 reads LNHDA; CDR2 reads SQIVND (reference sequence). V was trimmed by 2 bases and J by 0 bases, leaving 11 bases between them. CDR3 amino acids: CASSIYGASSYEQYF. Here the CDR3 DNA reads TGTGCCAGTAGTATATACGGAGCAAGCTCCTACGAGCAGTACTTC.

The chain is built from TRBV5-8 and TRBJ1-1, with D uncertain. Between the trimmed V and J ends, which lost 4 bases and 3 bases, there was a span of 16 bases. Germline-derived CDR1 and CDR2 are SGHTS and YDEGEE. This CDR3 is 15 amino acids long. Here the CDR3 reads CASSLLDGRDTEAFF. DNA for the CDR3: TGTGCCAGCAGCCTACTGGACGGCCGCGACACTGAAGCTTTCTTT.

The chain is built from TRBV5-5 and TRBJ2-7, with 7 bases that match TRBD1. Germline V gene sequence: CDR1 SGHKS, CDR2 YYEKEE (reference sequence). Unmatched junction bases numbered 11, after V lost 4 bases and J lost 7 bases. The CDR3 has 14 residues. This CDR3 reads CASSRQGSIYEQYF. DNA for the CDR3: TGTGCCAGCAGCCGACAGGGTTCAATATATGAGCAGTACTTC.

The chain joins TRBV4-1 to TRBJ2-7; 7 bases fit TRBD1. The CDR3 contains 18 residues. Germline lookup yields CDR1 MGHRA and CDR2 YSYEKL. V lost 4 bases and J lost 2; bases outside the gene matches: 17. CDR3 coding DNA: TGCGCCAGCAGCCTAAAGGTGGTTGACAGGGCGGGTCCCTACGAGCAGTACTTC. Protein: CASSLKVVDRAGPYEQYF.

This chain connects TRBV12-5 to TRBJ1-2; D call uncertain. Deletions cut 6 bases from V and 5 bases from J, with 4 bases between. This CDR3 has 10 amino acids. Looked up from germline, CDR1 is LGHNT and CDR2 is FRNRAP. CDR3 region: CASGQYGYTF. DNA for the CDR3: TGTGCTAGTGGACAATATGGCTACACCTTC. Filled out from reference TRBV12-5 and TRBJ1-2, the complete variable domain reads DARVTQTPRHKVTEMGQEVTMRCQPILGHNTVFWYRQTMMQGLELLAYFRNRAPLDDSGMPKDRFSAEMPDATLATLKIQPSEPRDSAVYFCASGQYGYTFGSGTRLTVV.

The chain is built from TRBV6-5 and TRBJ2-5; 8 bases align to TRBD2. The junction had 5 bases not matched to a gene; V was cut back by 0 bases and J by 5 bases. Germline V CDR1 and CDR2: MNHEY, SVGAGI. The CDR3 consists of 15 residues. The CDR3: CASSYSLSGEETQYF. The CDR3 DNA sequence: TGTGCCAGCAGTTACTCGCTTAGCGGGGAGGAGACCCAGTACTTC.

The chain carries TRBV9 and TRBJ1-1; a possible D gene is TRBD1 (5 bases). Germline V gives CDR1 SGDLS, CDR2 YYNGEE. The CDR3 runs 13 residues. Deletions cut 2 bases from V and 5 bases from J, with 10 bases between. For the CDR3, the DNA is TGTGCCAGCAGCGTTACATGGGGGACTGAAGCTTTCTTT. Amino acid sequence: CASSVTWGTEAFF.

V gene TRBV6-1 combines with J gene TRBJ1-3, with D hard to call. Trimming removed 3 bases from V and 0 bases from J, with 9 bases in between. The germline V gene has CDR1 MNHNS and CDR2 SASEGT. CDR3 size: 15 residues. In DNA, the CDR3 is TGTGCCAGCAGTGACAGCCCCTACTCTGGAAACACCATATATTTT. It translates to CASSDSPYSGNTIYF.

This clone has only a few counts. The chain employs TRBV9 and TRBJ2-1; TRBD2 matches 10 bases. V shed 4 bases and J 4 bases; nucleotides not matched to a gene: 11. CDR3 length equals 17 residues. CDR1 SGDLS and CDR2 YYNGEE come from the germline V gene. CDR3 in amino acids: CASSHNPSGRAYNEQFF. CDR3 DNA: TGTGCCAGCAGCCACAACCCAAGCGGGAGGGCTTACAATGAGCAGTTCTTC.

The gene calls are TRBV10-3 and TRBJ2-5; tentative D call: TRBD1 (6 bases). V was cut by 8 bases and J by 3 bases, with 13 bases left in between. The CDR3 contains 13 residues. Germline assignment: CDR1 ENHRY and CDR2 SYGVKD. The CDR3 coding sequence is TGTGCCATCGGATTACAGGGAGAAGAGACCCAGTACTTC. This translates into CAIGLQGEETQYF.